This record covers a single T cell receptor beta chain. No antigen is known for it. This entry is derived from a study of T cells in Graves' hyperthyroidism and ophthalmopathy. Broader study findings: A model of 13 V-J pairs discriminated ophthalmopathy from stable hyperthyroidism.

In the ophthalmopathy cohort, Clinical Activity Score was at least 3, NOSPECS grade at least 4, and duration under 3 months. Uncontrolled infection, other autoimmune disease, pregnancy or lactation barred patients from enrollment. Fresh peripheral blood, approximately 9.6 ml, yielded the PBMCs. The TCR beta CDR3 regions underwent amplification using RNA transcripts as the source. HTBI primers drove first-round RT-PCR of the TCR CDR3. TCRdb fed the multiplex PCR reads into MiXCR, producing one record per CDR3 protein. The profile shows 490,000 or so distinct CDR3 sequences, roughly 21% of them singletons. Per germline, CDR1 MDHEN and CDR2 SYDVKM. V was cut by 2 bases and J by 8 bases, with 7 bases left in between. The CDR3 contains 12 residues.

The sample comprised blood. The J gene is TRBJ2-1, the V gene TRBV28; D not certain. This receptor was taken from a man between 35 and 55 years old with Graves' ophthalmopathy. CDR3 in amino acids: CASSLLIDEQFF. CDR3 nucleotides: TGTGCCAGCAGTTTACTCATCGATGAGCAGTTCTTC.